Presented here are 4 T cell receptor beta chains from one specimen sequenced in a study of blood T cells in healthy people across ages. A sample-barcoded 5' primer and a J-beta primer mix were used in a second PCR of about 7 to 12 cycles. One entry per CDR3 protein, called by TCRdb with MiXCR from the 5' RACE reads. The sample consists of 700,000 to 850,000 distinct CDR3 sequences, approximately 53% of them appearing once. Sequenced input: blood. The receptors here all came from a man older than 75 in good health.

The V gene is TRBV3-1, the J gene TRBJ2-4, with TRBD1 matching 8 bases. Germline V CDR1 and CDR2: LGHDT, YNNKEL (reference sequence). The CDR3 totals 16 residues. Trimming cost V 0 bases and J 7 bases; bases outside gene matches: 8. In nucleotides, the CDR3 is TGTGCCAGCAGCCAAGATCCCGGGACAGGAGGGAACATTCAGTACTTC. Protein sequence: CASSQDPGTGGNIQYF.

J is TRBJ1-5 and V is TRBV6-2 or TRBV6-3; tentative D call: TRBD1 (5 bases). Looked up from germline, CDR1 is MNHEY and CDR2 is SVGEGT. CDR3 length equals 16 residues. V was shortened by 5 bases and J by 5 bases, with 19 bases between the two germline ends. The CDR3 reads CASSKNGAQGYQPQHF. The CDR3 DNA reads TGTGCCAGCAGTAAAAATGGGGCCCAGGGTTATCAGCCCCAGCATTTT.

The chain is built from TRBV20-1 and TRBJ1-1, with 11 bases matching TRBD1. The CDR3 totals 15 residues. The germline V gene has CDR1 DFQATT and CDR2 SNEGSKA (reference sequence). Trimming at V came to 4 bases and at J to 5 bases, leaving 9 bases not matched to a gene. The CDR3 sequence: CSATADRGRGTEAFF. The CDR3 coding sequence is TGCAGTGCTACCGCGGACAGGGGGCGAGGTACTGAAGCTTTCTTT.

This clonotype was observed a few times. The CDR3 here is CAIPQRGRHRYAYF. In nucleotides, the CDR3 is TGCGCCATCCCCCAGCGGGGTCGCCACAGATACGCGTATTTT. The chain joins TRBV10-1 to TRBJ2-3, with 7 positions matching TRBD2. This CDR3 contains 14 residues. CDR1 is WNHNN and CDR2 is SYGVQD in the germline V gene (reference sequence). J was trimmed by 14 bases and V by 10 bases; bases with no gene match: 21.